Following are 14 T cell receptor beta chains from one sample sequenced in a study of cytomegalovirus exposure and HLA in healthy donors. The PCR made use of 60 Vbeta and 13 Jbeta primers. Sequencing was performed with immunoSEQ multiplex PCR; in TCRdb, only in-frame clones are kept and a portion is missing. The sample holds about 140,000 clones, roughly three quarters seen once. Input material: PBMCs. The receptors come from a man between 18 and 29 years old in good health and CMV-seronegative.

V usage is TRBV4-1 and J usage is TRBJ2-5; the match to TRBD1 covers 11 bases. The J call is doubtful: the DNA matches TRBJ2-7 better. The CDR3 totals 15 residues. CDR1 and CDR2 from the germline V gene are MGHRA and YSYEKL. The CDR3 spells CASSPIGQGAYEQYF. Here the CDR3 DNA reads TGCGCCAGCAGCCCAATTGGACAGGGGGCTTACGAGCAGTACTTC.

This chain connects TRBV6-5 to TRBJ1-1; a possible D gene is TRBD1 (6 bases). V lost 0 bases and J 1 base, leaving 12 bases between the germline ends. The germline V gene has CDR1 MNHEY and CDR2 SVGAGI. The CDR3 is 16 residues long. In DNA form, the CDR3 reads TGTGCCAGCAGTTACTCGAGGTCCAGGGGGAACACTGAAGCTTTCTTT. It yields the protein CASSYSRSRGNTEAFF.

This chain links TRBV6-5 with TRBJ1-1; TRBD1 agrees at 9 bases. Germline V gene lookup returns CDR1 MNHEY and CDR2 SVGAGI. V trimming: 2 bases; J trimming: 12 bases; junction bases outside the gene matches: 4. CDR3 length equals 12 residues. The CDR3 reads CASSYTGGLTFF. CDR3 in DNA: TGTGCCAGCAGTTACACAGGGGGCCTGACTTTCTTT.

The chain joins TRBV18 to TRBJ2-7; tentative D call: TRBD2 (5 bases). Trimming shortened V by 3 bases and J by 3 bases, and 9 bases separated the two germline ends. Germline CDR1 KGHSH, CDR2 LQKENI. The CDR3 runs 13 residues. The CDR3 protein is CASSPFEGYEQYF. The CDR3 DNA is TGTGCCAGCTCACCTTTTGAGGGCTACGAGCAGTACTTC.

The chain carries TRBV27 and TRBJ2-3, with 7 bases matching TRBD1. After removal of 3 bases from V and 4 bases from J, the junction contained 10 bases not matched to a gene. CDR1 MNHEY and CDR2 SMNVEV come from the germline V gene (reference sequence). This CDR3 comprises 16 residues. The CDR3: CASSLGEGALADTQYF. In nucleotides, the CDR3 is TGTGCCAGCAGTTTGGGTGAGGGGGCCCTGGCAGATACGCAGTATTTT.

The V gene is TRBV19, the J gene TRBJ1-1, with D possibly TRBD1 on 5 matching bases. From germline, CDR1 is LNHDA and CDR2 SQIVND (reference sequence). The CDR3 length is 18 residues. V lost 0 bases and J 1 base, leaving 18 bases between the germline ends. As DNA, the CDR3 is TGTGCCAGTAGTATAGATCTGGGGCAGGGTGGATGGAACACTGAAGCTTTCTTT. Translated, it gives CASSIDLGQGGWNTEAFF.

This chain connects TRBV5-5 to TRBJ2-2; 8 nucleotides match TRBD2. The CDR3 has 17 residues. V trimming: 4 bases; J trimming: 7 bases; junction bases outside the gene matches: 15. The germline V gene has CDR1 SGHKS and CDR2 YYEKEE (reference sequence). Here the CDR3 reads CASSPGLGLATGGELFF. In DNA form, the CDR3 reads TGTGCCAGCAGCCCGGGGCTCGGACTAGCTACCGGCGGGGAGCTGTTTTTT.

The chain carries TRBV30 and TRBJ2-7; 7 bases fit TRBD1. The CDR3 totals 14 residues. The germline V gene has CDR1 GTSNPN and CDR2 SVGIG (reference sequence). V lost 3 bases and J lost 6; bases outside the gene matches: 11. The CDR3 region has the DNA TGTGCCTGGAGCCCCGGGACAGTCGCCCCCGAGCAGTACTTC. Its protein is CAWSPGTVAPEQYF.

The J gene is TRBJ2-1, the V gene TRBV2, with TRBD2 as a possible D gene (6 bases). Between the trimmed V and J ends, which lost 3 bases and 8 bases, there was a span of 8 bases. Germline V gene sequence: CDR1 SNHLY, CDR2 FYNNEI. The CDR3 sequence is 12 residues long. In DNA, the CDR3 is TGTGCCAGCAGTGATTGGGGGGATGAGCAGTTCTTC. Protein: CASSDWGDEQFF.

This CDR3 reads CASSLVRDYPIPNTEAFF. The CDR3 nucleotides are TGTGCCAGCAGCTTAGTCCGGGACTACCCTATCCCGAACACTGAAGCTTTCTTT. V usage is TRBV7-2 and J usage is TRBJ1-1; tentative D call: TRBD1 (5 bases). The length of the CDR3 is 18 residues. Germline-derived CDR1 and CDR2 are SGHTA and FQGNSA. With 1 base removed from V and 1 base from J, the gap between germline ends came to 19 bases.

V usage is TRBV11-3 and J usage is TRBJ1-6, with 7 bases fitting TRBD1. CDR1 and CDR2 from the germline V gene are SGHNT and YENEEA. CDR3 length equals 16 residues. V lost 3 bases to trimming and J lost 1 base; unmatched junction nucleotides: 3. The CDR3 loop is CASSFYRGSYNSPLHF. The CDR3 DNA follows: TGTGCCAGCAGCTTTTACAGGGGATCCTATAATTCACCCCTCCACTTT.

The gene calls are TRBV4-2 and TRBJ1-4, with a tentative D call TRBD1 (6 bases). V was shortened by 3 bases and J by 5 bases, with 13 bases between the two germline ends. This CDR3 has 15 amino acids. From germline, CDR1 is LGHNA and CDR2 YNFKEQ. The CDR3 coding sequence is TGTGCCAGCAGCCATGGGGGCACGGACAATGAAAAACTGTTTTTT. Residues: CASSHGGTDNEKLFF.

The chain uses TRBV11-2 and TRBJ2-2, with 8 bases fitting TRBD1. Trimming cost V 5 bases and J 2 bases; bases outside gene matches: 7. In germline, CDR1 is SGHAT, CDR2 FQNNGV. The CDR3 loop spans 16 amino acids. CDR3 coding DNA: TGTGCCAGCAGCCCCCCGGGGACAGGCAACACCGGGGAGCTGTTTTTT. Translated, it gives CASSPPGTGNTGELFF.

The chain is built from TRBV7-8 and TRBJ1-3; D remains ambiguous. Per germline, CDR1 SGHVS and CDR2 FQNEAQ. V was trimmed by 5 bases and J by 0 bases, leaving 11 bases between them. This CDR3 has 15 amino acids. CDR3 DNA: TGTGCCAGCAGCAAAGGAGGAACCTCTGGAAACACCATATATTTT. Translating it yields CASSKGGTSGNTIYF. The whole variable domain, remainder taken from reference TRBV7-8 and TRBJ1-3, is GAGVSQSPRYKVAKRGQDVALRCDPISGHVSLFWYQQALGQGPEFLTYFQNEAQLDKSGLPSDRFFAERPEGSVSTLKIQRTQQEDSAVYLCASSKGGTSGNTIYFGEGSWLTVV.